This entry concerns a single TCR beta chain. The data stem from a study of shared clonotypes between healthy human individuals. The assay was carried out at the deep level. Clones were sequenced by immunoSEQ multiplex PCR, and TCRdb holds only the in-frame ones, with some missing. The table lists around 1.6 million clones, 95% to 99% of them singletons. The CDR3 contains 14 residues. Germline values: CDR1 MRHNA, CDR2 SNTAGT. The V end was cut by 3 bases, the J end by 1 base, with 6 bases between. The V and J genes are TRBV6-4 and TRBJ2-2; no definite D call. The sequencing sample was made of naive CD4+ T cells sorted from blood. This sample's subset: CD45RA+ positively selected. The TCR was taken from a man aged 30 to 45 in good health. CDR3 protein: CASSEHENTGELFF. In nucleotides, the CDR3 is TGTGCCAGCAGTGAGCACGAGAACACCGGGGAGCTGTTTTTT.